Listed below are T cell receptor beta chains from one sample, sequenced in a study of cytomegalovirus exposure and HLA in healthy donors. Measured with immunoSEQ multiplex PCR; TCRdb has only the in-frame clones, and not every one. The sample carries about 90,000 clones, about 88% recorded once. Specimen: PBMCs. The receptors come from a man aged 18 to 30 in good health and CMV-seronegative. CDR3s include the opening cysteine and the closing phenylalanine or tryptophan. Each record gives: clone size, V gene, J gene, D gene, CDR3 protein, CDR3 DNA. The D gene is left open where the match is weak. Clone size is stated in some rows and not others, as once, few, many or a class when expanded.

abundance: NA
v_gene: TRBV11-2
j_gene: TRBJ1-1
d_gene: NA
CDR3aa: CASSLGGWDTEGAFF
CDR3nt: TGTGCCAGCAGCTTAGGGGGGTGGGACACTGAAGGAGCTTTCTTT

abundance: NA
v_gene: TRBV27
j_gene: TRBJ1-4
d_gene: NA
CDR3aa: CAIPGQTNEKLFF
CDR3nt: TGTGCCATCCCTGGACAGACTAATGAAAAACTGTTTTTT

abundance: NA
v_gene: TRBV27
j_gene: TRBJ1-2
d_gene: NA
CDR3aa: CASSLSQGTLGYTF
CDR3nt: TGTGCCAGCAGTTTATCGCAGGGTACCCTTGGCTACACCTTC

abundance: NA
v_gene: TRBV7-9
j_gene: TRBJ1-2
d_gene: NA
CDR3aa: CASSPEGTRSTANYGYTF
CDR3nt: TGTGCCAGCAGCCCGGAAGGGACACGCTCAACAGCTAACTATGGCTACACCTTC

abundance: NA
v_gene: TRBV27
j_gene: TRBJ2-7
d_gene: TRBD2
CDR3aa: CASSFLRSGTPWEQYF
CDR3nt: TGTGCCAGCAGTTTCCTTCGGAGCGGGACGCCGTGGGAGCAGTACTTC

abundance: NA
v_gene: TRBV5-4
j_gene: TRBJ2-1
d_gene: NA
CDR3aa: CASSHGGGLSSYNEQFF
CDR3nt: TGTGCCAGCAGCCACGGGGGAGGTTTGAGCTCCTACAATGAGCAGTTCTTC

abundance: NA
v_gene: TRBV2
j_gene: TRBJ2-2
d_gene: NA
CDR3aa: CASREPTKSDTGELFF
CDR3nt: TGTGCCAGCAGGGAGCCAACTAAGAGCGACACCGGGGAGCTGTTTTTT

abundance: NA
v_gene: TRBV6-6
j_gene: TRBJ2-1
d_gene: TRBD2
CDR3aa: CASRGTSGRNEQFF
CDR3nt: TGTGCCAGCAGGGGGACTAGCGGGAGAAATGAGCAGTTCTTC

abundance: once
v_gene: TRBV19
j_gene: TRBJ2-3
d_gene: TRBD2
CDR3aa: CASSLSLAGTDTQYF
CDR3nt: TGTGCCAGTAGCCTTTCGCTAGCGGGCACAGATACGCAGTATTTT

abundance: NA
v_gene: TRBV2
j_gene: TRBJ1-5
d_gene: TRBD1
CDR3aa: CASRAGTGQVQPQHF
CDR3nt: TGTGCCAGCAGGGCCGGGACAGGGCAGGTGCAGCCCCAGCATTTT

abundance: NA
v_gene: TRBV7-9
j_gene: TRBJ1-2
d_gene: NA
CDR3aa: CASSLPEPLRGAYGYTF
CDR3nt: TGTGCCAGCAGCTTACCGGAGCCCCTCAGGGGAGCCTATGGCTACACCTTC

abundance: NA
v_gene: TRBV28
j_gene: TRBJ1-2
d_gene: NA
CDR3aa: CASSLRQSTGGYTF
CDR3nt: TGTGCCAGCAGTTTGCGGCAGAGCACGGGGGGCTACACCTTC

abundance: NA
v_gene: TRBV4-1
j_gene: TRBJ2-3
d_gene: TRBD2
CDR3aa: CASSPTLPRGRTDTQYF
CDR3nt: TGCGCCAGCAGCCCAACCCTCCCTCGCGGGAGGACCGATACGCAGTATTTT

abundance: NA
v_gene: TRBV6-5
j_gene: TRBJ1-2
d_gene: NA
CDR3aa: CASSYSTGFADGYTF
CDR3nt: TGTGCCAGCAGTTACTCGACAGGATTCGCGGATGGCTACACCTTC

abundance: few
v_gene: TRBV7-9
j_gene: TRBJ2-1
d_gene: TRBD2
CDR3aa: CASSLAVGGSIYNEQFF
CDR3nt: TGTGCCAGCAGCTTAGCTGTGGGCGGGAGCATCTACAATGAGCAGTTCTTC

abundance: NA
v_gene: TRBV28
j_gene: TRBJ1-5
d_gene: NA
CDR3aa: CASRRYRVSSQPQHF
CDR3nt: TGTGCCAGCAGACGCTACAGGGTTTCTAGTCAGCCCCAGCATTTT

abundance: NA
v_gene: TRBV6-6
j_gene: TRBJ1-1
d_gene: TRBD1
CDR3aa: CASSKKGTGGKAFF
CDR3nt: TGTGCCAGCAGCAAAAAAGGGACAGGGGGCAAAGCTTTCTTT

abundance: NA
v_gene: TRBV29-1
j_gene: TRBJ1-2
d_gene: NA
CDR3aa: CSVGETRQGYTF
CDR3nt: TGCAGCGTCGGAGAGACCCGACAGGGCTACACCTTC

abundance: few
v_gene: TRBV7-2
j_gene: TRBJ2-1
d_gene: NA
CDR3aa: CASSLEGRGVYNEQFF
CDR3nt: TGTGCCAGCAGCCTGGAGGGGCGGGGCGTTTACAATGAGCAGTTCTTC

abundance: few
v_gene: TRBV29-1
j_gene: TRBJ2-3
d_gene: NA
CDR3aa: CSAGGTTDTQYF
CDR3nt: TGCAGCGCCGGAGGCACAACAGATACGCAGTATTTT